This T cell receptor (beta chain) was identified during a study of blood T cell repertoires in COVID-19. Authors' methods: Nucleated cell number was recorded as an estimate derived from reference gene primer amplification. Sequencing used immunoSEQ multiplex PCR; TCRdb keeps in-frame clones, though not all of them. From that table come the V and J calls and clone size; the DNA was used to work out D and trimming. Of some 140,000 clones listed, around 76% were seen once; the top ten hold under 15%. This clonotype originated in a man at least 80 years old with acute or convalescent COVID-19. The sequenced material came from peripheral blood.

CDR3 DNA: TGTGCCAGCAGCTCCGGGACTAGCGGGGACAATGAGCAGTTCTTC. This translates into CASSSGTSGDNEQFF. This chain uses TRBV3-1 (or the pseudogene TRBV3-2) with TRBJ2-1; 13 bases match TRBD2. Germline V gives CDR1 LGHDT, CDR2 YNNKEL (reference sequence). The CDR3 has 15 amino acids. Germline trimming cut 5 bases from V and 5 bases from J; bases unmatched to any gene: 3.